One and the same sample provided the 14 T cell receptor beta chains below, sequenced in a study of shared clonotypes between healthy human individuals. Selected positively for CCR7 and CD45RO-negative, naive CD8 cells excluded terminally differentiated effector memory CD45RA+ cells. Only in-frame clones appear in the TCRdb table, and some are missing; sequencing was by immunoSEQ multiplex PCR. The sample gives around 1.9 million clones, just over 90% of which show up once; 1.7% is in the top ten. The material sequenced was naive CD8+ T cells from PBMCs. The receptors here all came from a man in his late teens or twenties in good health. Some clones in this sample may be carry-over from other donors' samples.

As regards this clone: This same CDR3 is encoded by further DNA sequences in the sample. The V and J genes are TRBV7-9 and TRBJ2-3; D gene unclear. CDR3 length: 12 amino acids. Germline loops: CDR1 SEHNR, CDR2 FQNEAQ (reference sequence). With 5 bases removed from V and 1 base from J, the gap between germline ends came to 4 bases. The CDR3 protein is CASSQGTDTQYF. In DNA form, the CDR3 reads TGTGCCAGCAGCCAAGGCACAGATACGCAGTATTTT.

This clone was recorded once. This chain joins TRBV28 and TRBJ1-3, with 9 bases aligning to TRBD1. The V gene end was trimmed by 0 bases and the J gene end by 7 bases; junction bases not matched to a gene: 7. The germline V gene has CDR1 MDHEN and CDR2 SYDVKM. The CDR3 spans 16 residues. CDR3 in DNA: TGTGCCAGCAGTTTATGGATACAGGGGGCGGTTAACACCATATATTTT. Its translation is CASSLWIQGAVNTIYF.

The rearrangement links TRBV10-2 to TRBJ2-5; perhaps D is TRBD1 or TRBD2 (6 bases each). CDR1 WSHSY and CDR2 SAAADI come from the germline V gene. The CDR3 covers 13 residues. V lost 7 bases, J lost 4 bases, and 13 bases lay in between. The CDR3 bases are TGCGCCAGCACGGGGGCTCGGGGAGAGACCCAGTACTTC. It codes for CASTGARGETQYF.

This clone came up once. J is TRBJ2-5 and V is TRBV7-7, with 7 bases lining up with TRBD2. Unmatched junction bases numbered 5, after V lost 0 bases and J lost 1 base. Germline CDR1 is SSHAT and CDR2 is FNYEAQ (reference sequence). This CDR3 is built from 16 residues. The CDR3 protein is CASSLALAEPQETQYF. Written as DNA, the CDR3 is TGTGCCAGCAGCTTAGCCCTAGCGGAGCCCCAAGAGACCCAGTACTTC.

V is TRBV19 and J is TRBJ2-1; D remains ambiguous. Deletions cut 4 bases from V and 3 bases from J, with 7 bases between. The CDR3 has 13 amino acids. Germline CDR1 LNHDA, CDR2 SQIVND (reference sequence). The CDR3 loop reads CASSRSNYNEQFF. CDR3 bases: TGTGCCAGTAGTAGGTCCAACTACAATGAGCAGTTCTTC.

The rearrangement joins TRBV6-1 to TRBJ2-4; TRBD2 is a possible D gene (5 bases). Germline lookup yields CDR1 MNHNS and CDR2 SASEGT. This CDR3 contains 12 residues. V was trimmed by 6 bases and J by 4 bases, leaving 7 bases between them. This CDR3 is CASRLDKNIQYF. In DNA, the CDR3 is TGTGCCAGCAGACTAGATAAAAACATTCAGTACTTC.

The chain carries TRBV19 and TRBJ2-1, with D maybe TRBD2 (6 bases). Germline V gene sequence: CDR1 LNHDA, CDR2 SQIVND (reference sequence). The CDR3 contains 16 residues. The V and J ends lost 7 bases and 9 bases respectively, with 25 bases between them. The CDR3 sequence: CASTLYGTGARGEQFF. CDR3 DNA: TGTGCCAGTACCCTATACGGGACTGGGGCTAGGGGTGAGCAGTTCTTC.

The V call is TRBV27, the J call TRBJ1-2, with 7 bases matching TRBD1. Per the germline V gene, CDR1 is MNHEY and CDR2 is SMNVEV (reference sequence). The CDR3 covers 14 residues. V shed 2 bases and J 8 bases; nucleotides not matched to a gene: 8. CDR3 in amino acids: CASSLQGGAGGYTF. CDR3 sequence (DNA): TGTGCCAGCAGTTTACAAGGGGGCGCCGGGGGCTACACCTTC.

This chain connects TRBV5-1 to TRBJ1-2; D possibly corresponds to TRBD1 (5 bases). V was pared by 3 bases and J by 4 bases, with 13 bases between. The germline V gene encodes CDR1 SGHRS and CDR2 YFSETQ. This CDR3 contains 14 residues. The CDR3 here is CASSYSPGVYGYTF. The CDR3 DNA reads as TGCGCCAGCAGCTATTCCCCGGGGGTCTATGGCTACACCTTC.

The gene calls are TRBV13 and TRBJ2-5, with D unclear. In germline, CDR1 is PRHDT, CDR2 FYEKMQ (reference sequence). CDR3 length: 12 amino acids. Trimming removed 5 bases from V and 4 bases from J, with 8 bases in between. CDR3 amino acids: CASSLDLETQYF. CDR3 nucleotides: TGTGCCAGCAGCCTTGACTTAGAGACCCAGTACTTC.

The rearrangement links TRBV4-1 to TRBJ2-1, with 9 positions matching TRBD1. This CDR3 spans 14 amino acids. Germline values: CDR1 MGHRA, CDR2 YSYEKL. With 5 bases clipped from V and 8 bases from J, the junction kept 7 bases outside the gene matches. The CDR3: CASSLGTGWYEQFF. CDR3 DNA: TGCGCCAGCAGCTTAGGGACAGGGTGGTATGAGCAGTTCTTC.

The rearrangement links TRBV6-5 to TRBJ2-1; TRBD1 aligns across 7 bases. Trimming cost V 7 bases and J 6 bases; bases outside gene matches: 6. The CDR3 runs 13 residues. Looked up from germline, CDR1 is MNHEY and CDR2 is SVGAGI. The CDR3 spells CASIPSGGNEQFF. CDR3 nucleotide sequence: TGTGCCAGCATACCGTCAGGGGGCAATGAGCAGTTCTTC.

The V gene is TRBV19, the J gene TRBJ1-3; D is undetermined. Germline V gene lookup returns CDR1 LNHDA and CDR2 SQIVND (reference sequence). Trimming shortened V by 8 bases and J by 6 bases, and 17 bases separated the two germline ends. The CDR3 runs to 14 residues. For the CDR3, the DNA is TGTGCCAGTGTCGACTGGAGGGCGCAAAACACCATATATTTT. Its protein product is CASVDWRAQNTIYF. Full variable domain (remainder filled in from reference TRBV19 and TRBJ1-3): DGGITQSPKYLFRKEGQNVTLSCEQNLNHDAMYWYRQDPGQGLRLIYYSQIVNDFQKGDIAEGYSVSREKKESFPLTVTSAQKNPTAFYLCASVDWRAQNTIYFGEGSWLTVV.

The table lists this clone with a count of one. The DNA of the CDR3 is TGTGCCAGCAGCGTAGGGGTAACGAACACTGAAGCTTTCTTT. Residues: CASSVGVTNTEAFF. V usage is TRBV9 and J usage is TRBJ1-1; no firm D call. Germline V lookup: CDR1 SGDLS, CDR2 YYNGEE. CDR3 length: 14 amino acids. Deletions cut 0 bases from V and 1 base from J, with 7 bases between.